Below are 24 T cell receptor beta chains sequenced from a single sample in a study of graft-versus-host responses after intestinal transplantation. No antigen is known for these receptors. Method: immunoSEQ multiplex PCR; TCRdb's copy keeps in-frame clones and lacks some. The sample has roughly 100,000 clones, over 75% seen once; the top ten hold over 0.7%. Specimen: unstimulated CD4+ T cells sorted from spleen or lymph node cells, collected before intestinal transplant. Every receptor here comes from a human donor who received an intestinal transplant.

The chain combines TRBV19 with TRBJ1-2; D unclear. The germline V gene has CDR1 LNHDA and CDR2 SQIVND (reference sequence). The CDR3 runs to 13 residues. V was cut by 6 bases and J by 2 bases, with 10 bases left in between. The CDR3 reads CASSGVGNYGYTF. The CDR3 coding sequence is TGTGCCAGTAGCGGGGTTGGGAACTATGGCTACACCTTC. Full variable domain (outside the CDR3, taken from reference TRBV19 and TRBJ1-2): DGGITQSPKYLFRKEGQNVTLSCEQNLNHDAMYWYRQDPGQGLRLIYYSQIVNDFQKGDIAEGYSVSREKKESFPLTVTSAQKNPTAFYLCASSGVGNYGYTFGSGTRLTVV.

This clone was seen a single time. V and J are TRBV5-4 and TRBJ2-5; tentative D call: TRBD2 (6 bases). V lost 3 bases, J lost 1 base, and 10 bases lay in between. Per germline, CDR1 SGHNT and CDR2 YYREEE (reference sequence). The CDR3 covers 14 residues. CDR3 in amino acids: CASSSGGSQETQYF. The CDR3 nucleotides read TGTGCCAGCAGCTCTGGGGGGTCCCAAGAGACCCAGTACTTC.

The chain couples TRBV2 to TRBJ1-2, with D possibly matching TRBD1 (6 bases). From germline, CDR1 is SNHLY and CDR2 FYNNEI. The CDR3 is 14 amino acids. V dropped 7 bases and J dropped 3 bases, with 15 bases sitting between them. CDR3 sequence: CASTGELWDYGYTF. The DNA for the CDR3 is TGTGCCAGCACAGGGGAATTGTGGGACTATGGCTACACCTTC.

The chain carries TRBV4-1 and TRBJ1-1; D gene uncertain. V was clipped by 1 base and J by 1 base, with 7 bases between them. Germline V gene data show CDR1 as MGHRA and CDR2 as YSYEKL. CDR3 length: 14 amino acids. As DNA, the CDR3 is TGCGCCAGCAGCCAAGCTCATACGAACACTGAAGCTTTCTTT. It yields the protein CASSQAHTNTEAFF.

V is TRBV5-4 and J is TRBJ2-6; 11 bases match TRBD1. Unmatched junction bases numbered 2, after V lost 2 bases and J lost 1 base. This CDR3 has 17 residues. CDR1 is SGHNT, CDR2 YYREEE, per germline (reference sequence). CDR3: CASSFGQGASGANVLTF. For the CDR3, the DNA is TGTGCCAGCAGCTTTGGACAGGGGGCTTCTGGGGCCAACGTCCTGACTTTC. The complete variable domain, with remaining parts taken from reference TRBV5-4 and TRBJ2-6, reads ETGVTQSPTHLIKTRGQQVTLRCSSQSGHNTVSWYQQALGQGPQFIFQYYREEENGRGNFPPRFSGLQFPNYSSELNVNALELDDSALYLCASSFGQGASGANVLTFGAGSRLTVL.

This chain joins TRBV5-1 and TRBJ1-4, with D uncertain. CDR1 SGHRS and CDR2 YFSETQ come from the germline V gene. This CDR3 contains 13 residues. V lost 0 bases to trimming and J lost 4 bases, with 4 bases between them. CDR3 region: CASSLADNEKLFF. CDR3 coding DNA: TGCGCCAGCAGCTTGGCCGATAATGAAAAACTGTTTTTT.

Here the CDR3 DNA reads TGTGCCAGCTCAACAGGGGAAGATTATCAGCCCCAGCATTTT. Its protein is CASSTGEDYQPQHF. This rearrangement joins TRBV6-1 to TRBJ1-5; TRBD1 matches 7 bases. This CDR3 spans 14 amino acids. The germline V gene has CDR1 MNHNS and CDR2 SASEGT. Trimming cost V 8 bases and J 5 bases; bases outside gene matches: 9.

The chain couples TRBV2 to TRBJ1-3; D not certain. The V gene's germline CDR1 is SNHLY and CDR2 FYNNEI. Trimming cost V 9 bases and J 0 bases, with 9 bases left between them. CDR3 length: 13 amino acids. As DNA, the CDR3 is TGTGCCAGGCGCGGTGGCTCTGGAAACACCATATATTTT. It encodes CARRGGSGNTIYF.

The chain is built from TRBV19 and TRBJ2-1; D unresolved. The CDR3 sequence is 16 residues long. V was shortened by 5 bases and J by 1 base, with 15 bases between the two germline ends. Germline values: CDR1 LNHDA, CDR2 SQIVND (reference sequence). This CDR3 is CASSPRLGLSYNEQFF. The CDR3 coding sequence is TGTGCCAGTAGTCCCAGGCTGGGGTTGTCCTACAATGAGCAGTTCTTC.

The genes are TRBV11-1 and TRBJ1-1; D is undetermined. The CDR3 totals 15 residues. Between the trimmed V and J ends, which lost 5 bases and 5 bases, there was a span of 18 bases. CDR1 and CDR2 (germline): SGHAT, FQDESV (reference sequence). The CDR3 spells CASSRRSAKGTEAFF. DNA for the CDR3: TGTGCCAGCAGCCGACGATCCGCTAAAGGAACTGAAGCTTTCTTT.

A single count supports this clone. This chain links TRBV6-1 with TRBJ1-2; tentatively, D is TRBD1 (6 bases). Between the trimmed V and J ends, which lost 6 bases and 5 bases, there was a span of 13 bases. The CDR3 contains 13 residues. The germline CDR1 and CDR2 sequences are MNHNS and SASEGT. CDR3 amino acids: CASRAQGRYGYTF. The CDR3 DNA follows: TGTGCCAGCAGGGCCCAGGGGAGGTATGGCTACACCTTC.

The chain employs TRBV11-1 and TRBJ2-2, with a tentative D call TRBD2 (6 bases). The length of the CDR3 is 14 residues. Germline values: CDR1 SGHAT, CDR2 FQDESV (reference sequence). The V end lost 2 bases, the J end lost 7 bases, and 11 bases lay between the germline ends. The CDR3 protein is CASSLRLDDGELFF. CDR3 sequence (DNA): TGTGCCAGCAGCTTAAGACTAGATGACGGGGAGCTGTTTTTT.

This clone has just a few counts. The J gene is TRBJ1-6, the V gene TRBV6-5; weak D call: TRBD1 (5 bases). CDR3 length: 13 amino acids. V lost 8 bases and J 10 bases, leaving 15 bases between the germline ends. In germline, CDR1 is MNHEY, CDR2 SVGAGI. As DNA, the CDR3 is TGTGCCAGCGCGGGACGGGGAGAATCACCCCTCCACTTT. Translated, it gives CASAGRGESPLHF.

The chain carries TRBV10-1 and TRBJ1-2; 8 bases are shared with TRBD1. The CDR3 is 12 residues long. Germline trimming cut 6 bases from V and 6 bases from J; bases unmatched to any gene: 3. Looked up from germline, CDR1 is WNHNN and CDR2 is SYGVQD (reference sequence). The CDR3 coding sequence is TGCGCCAGCAGAGGACAGGGCCATGGCTACACCTTC. This sequence encodes CASRGQGHGYTF.

This clone appeared a single time. The J gene is TRBJ2-2, the V gene TRBV5-1, with 7 bases that match TRBD2. The V and J ends lost 0 bases and 5 bases, in that order; junction bases with no gene match: 4. Germline V CDR1 and CDR2: SGHRS, YFSETQ. This CDR3 comprises 15 residues. The CDR3 DNA follows: TGCGCCAGCAGCTTGGGGTCTAGCGGAACCGGGGAGCTGTTTTTT. Residues: CASSLGSSGTGELFF.

This chain links TRBV7-3 with TRBJ2-1; TRBD2 is a possible D gene (6 bases). Trimming cost V 5 bases and J 4 bases, with 18 bases left between them. CDR1 and CDR2 (germline): SGHTA, FQGTGA. The CDR3 sequence is 16 residues long. In DNA form, the CDR3 reads TGTGCCAGCAGCCCTAACTTAGCGGAGGCGTACAATGAGCAGTTCTTC. It codes for CASSPNLAEAYNEQFF. Looking up the rest from reference TRBV7-3 and TRBJ2-1 gives the full variable domain: GAGVSQTPSNKVTEKGKYVELRCDPISGHTALYWYRQSLGQGPEFLIYFQGTGAADDSGLPNDRFFAVRPEGSVSTLKIQRTERGDSAVYLCASSPNLAEAYNEQFFGPGTRLTVL.

The CDR3 is CASRGDNYEQYF. Here the CDR3 DNA reads TGTGCCAGCAGGGGGGACAACTACGAGCAGTACTTC. The rearrangement links TRBV2 to TRBJ2-7; D perhaps matches TRBD1 (6 bases). The CDR3 totals 12 residues. Trimming removed 6 bases from V and 3 bases from J, with 9 bases in between. Germline V gives CDR1 SNHLY, CDR2 FYNNEI.

V usage is TRBV19 and J usage is TRBJ1-1; 8 bases line up with TRBD1. CDR1 LNHDA and CDR2 SQIVND come from the germline V gene (reference sequence). With 5 bases clipped from V and 5 bases from J, the junction kept 7 bases outside the gene matches. The CDR3 contains 14 residues. The CDR3 is CASSDRGAVTEAFF. The CDR3 bases are TGTGCCAGTAGTGACAGGGGAGCGGTAACTGAAGCTTTCTTT. Combining the CDR3 with reference TRBV19 and TRBJ1-1 gives the whole variable domain DGGITQSPKYLFRKEGQNVTLSCEQNLNHDAMYWYRQDPGQGLRLIYYSQIVNDFQKGDIAEGYSVSREKKESFPLTVTSAQKNPTAFYLCASSDRGAVTEAFFGQGTRLTVV.

The chain uses TRBV6-5 and TRBJ1-1; maybe TRBD1 (6 bases). Germline CDR1 and CDR2: MNHEY and SVGAGI. This CDR3 contains 11 residues. Trimming shortened V by 7 bases and J by 3 bases, and 6 bases separated the two germline ends. The CDR3 sequence: CASKGDTEAFF. The CDR3, as DNA: TGTGCCAGCAAGGGGGACACTGAAGCTTTCTTT.

The rearrangement links TRBV5-1 to TRBJ1-4; D unclear. Germline CDR1 is SGHRS and CDR2 is YFSETQ. V lost 1 base and J lost 5, with 9 bases in between. This CDR3 is 14 amino acids long. The CDR3 DNA sequence: TGCGCCAGCAGCTTGAACGAGCAAAATGAAAAACTGTTTTTT. Translated: CASSLNEQNEKLFF.

The V call is TRBV9, the J call TRBJ2-3; 8 nucleotides match TRBD1. Per germline, CDR1 SGDLS and CDR2 YYNGEE. V lost 0 bases to trimming and J lost 0 bases; unmatched junction nucleotides: 3. CDR3 size: 16 residues. In DNA, the CDR3 is TGTGCCAGCAGCGTAGTAGGACAGGGTAGCACAGATACGCAGTATTTT. Its protein product is CASSVVGQGSTDTQYF.

The CDR3 region is CAIRDSTDTQYF. CDR3 DNA: TGTGCCATCAGGGACAGCACAGATACGCAGTATTTT. The chain joins TRBV10-3 to TRBJ2-3; D remains ambiguous. Germline CDR1 is ENHRY and CDR2 is SYGVKD. Between the trimmed V and J ends, which lost 6 bases and 0 bases, there was a span of 4 bases. This CDR3 comprises 12 residues.

The chain couples TRBV11-2 to TRBJ2-3; tentative D call: TRBD2 (6 bases). With 4 bases removed from V and 1 base from J, the gap between germline ends came to 9 bases. The germline gives CDR1 SGHAT, CDR2 FQNNGV. This CDR3 is built from 14 residues. CDR3 nucleotides: TGTGCCAGCAGCTCAAGACTAGGCACAGATACGCAGTATTTT. Translated: CASSSRLGTDTQYF. Drawing the rest from reference TRBV11-2 and TRBJ2-3, the complete variable domain is EAGVAQSPRYKIIEKRQSVAFWCNPISGHATLYWYQQILGQGPKLLIQFQNNGVVDDSQLPKDRFSAERLKGVDSTLKIQPAKLEDSAVYLCASSSRLGTDTQYFGPGTRLTVL.

The V call is TRBV4-1, the J call TRBJ2-3; the match to TRBD2 covers 8 bases. Trimming at V came to 4 bases and at J to 0 bases, leaving 6 bases not matched to a gene. Germline V CDR1 and CDR2: MGHRA, YSYEKL. This CDR3 region has 16 residues. The chain's CDR3 is CASSRALAGSTDTQYF. CDR3 bases: TGCGCCAGCAGCCGAGCGTTAGCGGGGAGCACAGATACGCAGTATTTT.